Listed below are T cell receptor beta chains from one sample, sequenced in a study of graft-versus-host responses after intestinal transplantation. Produced via immunoSEQ multiplex PCR; TCRdb's table is partial and in-frame only. The sample includes 37,000 or so clones, about 89% of them seen just once. The sample in question was PBMCs, obtained approximately 300 days after intestinal transplant. These receptors originate from a human patient who received an intestinal transplant, so some T cells may come from the graft donor. CDR3s include the opening cysteine and the closing phenylalanine or tryptophan. D genes are given only for firm matches. The listing skips clone size in some rows; elsewhere it reads once, few, many or a size class.

J gene	V gene	clone size	D gene	CDR3 protein
-	TRBV28	once	TRBD1	CASRTTGTYEQYF
TRBJ1-6	TRBV2	-	TRBD1	CASRTDRGGNSPLHF
TRBJ2-3	TRBV5-1	-	TRBD2	CASSAGLAGVKEDTQYF
TRBJ2-7	TRBV19	-	-	CASSRNRGSYEQYF
TRBJ2-3	TRBV29-1	-	-	CSVGWPPLRTDTQYF
TRBJ1-3	TRBV2	-	-	CASNGASGNTIYF
TRBJ2-5	TRBV7-3	-	-	CASSLKYRGRGYQETQYF
TRBJ1-1	TRBV28	-	-	CATKSNTEAFF
TRBJ2-7	TRBV23-1	-	-	CASSHFDRKVSYEQYF
TRBJ1-2	TRBV6-1	-	-	CASIPDTSYGYTF
TRBJ1-2	TRBV6-5	-	-	CASSYDPGDYGYTF
TRBJ2-6	TRBV25-1	-	-	CASSEPGYSGANVLTF
TRBJ1-1	TRBV28	-	-	CASDGSGGQAFF
TRBJ2-7	TRBV2	-	-	CASSDLLTESPYEQYF
TRBJ1-2	TRBV6-5	-	-	CASSYVWARDNYGYTF
TRBJ2-2	TRBV15	-	TRBD1	CATSRPTGTTGELFF
TRBJ1-1	TRBV28	-	-	CASMNGGRNTEAFF
TRBJ2-1	TRBV7-3	-	-	CASSLTSQYNEQFF
TRBJ2-5	TRBV18	-	-	CASSLSGQETQYF
TRBJ2-5	TRBV5-4	-	-	CASSSAAGQETQYF
TRBJ2-3	TRBV11-2	-	TRBD2	CASSNTPRGGADTQYF
TRBJ2-7	TRBV5-1	-	TRBD1	CASSSRQGANEQYF
TRBJ2-6	TRBV9	-	-	CASSTPPWGAGANVLTF
TRBJ2-1	TRBV5-6	-	TRBD2	CASSSERESDEQFF
TRBJ1-1	TRBV4-2	-	-	CASSQDIQGMNTEAFF
TRBJ2-7	TRBV5-1	-	-	CASSLAQVKYF
TRBJ2-4	TRBV6-5	-	-	CASSRNNIQYF
TRBJ2-7	TRBV2	-	-	CASSDVQDELSYEQYF
TRBJ2-5	TRBV7-2	once	TRBD1	CASSLKRTGAQETQYF
TRBJ1-3	TRBV29-1	-	-	CSVEDGGSGNTIYF
TRBJ1-3	TRBV19	few	TRBD1	CASFRGFGNTIYF
TRBJ2-7	TRBV6-1	once	TRBD1	CASIGMGQGDYEQYF
TRBJ2-1	TRBV5-4	-	-	CASSLGLTSYNEQFF
TRBJ1-2	TRBV15	-	-	CATSRSANNFYGYTF
TRBJ2-3	TRBV6-5	-	TRBD2	CASSPLAPSTDTQYF
TRBJ1-2	TRBV6-5	-	-	CASEVGGRVGGYTF
TRBJ1-1	TRBV2	-	-	CASSEGPANTEAFF
TRBJ2-5	TRBV5-1	-	TRBD1	CASSWTGQETQYF
TRBJ1-5	TRBV29-1	-	-	CSVGGGGNQPQHF
TRBJ2-5	TRBV2	-	-	CASSEGGGGSETQYF
TRBJ1-4	TRBV6-5	-	TRBD1	CASTLSGQFNEKLFF
TRBJ1-1	TRBV6-5	-	TRBD1	CASSYLNRGETEAFF
TRBJ2-7	TRBV2	-	TRBD1	CASGQGPTYEQYF
TRBJ2-2	TRBV7-6	once	-	CASSDWDTASNTGELFF